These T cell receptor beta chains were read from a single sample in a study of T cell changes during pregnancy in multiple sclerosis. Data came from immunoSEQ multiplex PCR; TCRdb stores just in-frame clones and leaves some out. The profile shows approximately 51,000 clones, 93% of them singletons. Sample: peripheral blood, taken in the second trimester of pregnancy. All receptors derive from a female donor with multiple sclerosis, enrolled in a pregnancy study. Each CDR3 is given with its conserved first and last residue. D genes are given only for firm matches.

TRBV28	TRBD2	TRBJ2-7	TGTGCCAGCATTGGAGGGCTAGCGGGAGTGAGCGAGCAGTACTTC	CASIGGLAGVSEQYF
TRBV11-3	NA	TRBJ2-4	TGTGCCAGCAGCTTAGCGCGTATTCTTTTAGCCAAAAACATTCAGTACTTC	CASSLARILLAKNIQYF
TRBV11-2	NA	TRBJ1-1	TGTGCCAGCAGCTCCCCCAGGGGTTTGACTGAAGCTTTCTTT	CASSSPRGLTEAFF
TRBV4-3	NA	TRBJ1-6	TGCGCCAGCAGCCAAGATCGAGGCCATTCACCCCTCCACTTT	CASSQDRGHSPLHF
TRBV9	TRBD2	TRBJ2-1	TGTGCCAGCAGCGCCGGGGGTGCGGGAGGACTGTGGGATGAGCAGTTCTTC	CASSAGGAGGLWDEQFF
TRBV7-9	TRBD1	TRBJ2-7	TGTGCCAGCAGCCGACAGGGGTACGAGCAGTACTTC	CASSRQGYEQYF
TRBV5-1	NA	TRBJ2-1	TGCGCCAGTACTGGGCACGTCTCCTACAATGAGCAGTTCTTC	CASTGHVSYNEQFF
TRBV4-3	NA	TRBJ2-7	TGCGCCAGCAGCCAAGCTGCCCGGGGTTCCTACGAGCAGTACTTC	CASSQAARGSYEQYF
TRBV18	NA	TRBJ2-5	TGTGCCAGCTCACCACCGAAGCGGCAAGAGACCCAGTACTTC	CASSPPKRQETQYF
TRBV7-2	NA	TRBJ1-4	TGTGCCAGCAGCTTAGTTTCCAGAATTAATGAAAAACTGTTTTTT	CASSLVSRINEKLFF
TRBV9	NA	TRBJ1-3	TGTGCCAGCAGCCCGCGACAGAGCGGAAACACCATATATTTT	CASSPRQSGNTIYF
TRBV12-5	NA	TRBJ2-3	TGTGCTAGTGGTTTGGGACAAACCACAGATACGCAGTATTTT	CASGLGQTTDTQYF